The 5 T cell receptor beta chains presented below share a single source sample, sequenced in a study of T cell responses to AZD1222 COVID-19 vaccine. The data were produced by immunoSEQ multiplex PCR, yet TCRdb's version contains in-frame clones alone and is incomplete. Of over 95,000 clones listed, nearly 90% are singletons. Sequencing was performed on peripheral blood, taken on day 0 of AZD1222 vaccination. The origin of the receptors is an adult in good health.

The rearrangement links TRBV12-5 to TRBJ1-3; the D is unclear. Trimming took off 2 bases at V and 2 bases at J, with 4 bases between the two ends. The CDR3 has 13 amino acids. Per the germline V gene, CDR1 is LGHNT and CDR2 is FRNRAP. CDR3 sequence: CASGLYTGNTIYF. The CDR3 DNA follows: TGTGCTAGTGGTTTGTATACTGGAAACACCATATATTTT.

The rearrangement uses TRBV3-1 (or the pseudogene TRBV3-2) and TRBJ1-5; D remains unclear. There are 14 residues in the CDR3. The V end lost 3 bases, the J end lost 5 bases, and 11 bases lay between the germline ends. The V gene's germline CDR1 is LGHDT and CDR2 YNNKEL (reference sequence). CDR3 sequence: CASSQGWTDQPQHF. The CDR3 coding sequence is TGTGCCAGCAGCCAGGGATGGACGGATCAGCCCCAGCATTTT.

The chain uses TRBV7-3 and TRBJ1-2, with TRBD1 as a possible D gene (6 bases). Trimming took off 5 bases at V and 5 bases at J, with 15 bases between the two ends. This CDR3 spans 14 amino acids. CDR1 and CDR2 (germline): SGHTA, FQGTGA. CDR3 sequence (DNA): TGTGCCAGCAGCCCCGGGCAGGGGTGGTATGGCTACACCTTC. Encoded protein: CASSPGQGWYGYTF.

J is TRBJ1-1 and V is TRBV7-2; D uncertain. The CDR3 contains 13 residues. Trimming took 2 bases from V and 1 from J, leaving 5 bases between them. Germline CDR1 SGHTA, CDR2 FQGNSA. The CDR3 DNA reads as TGTGCCAGCAGCTTACACCAGAACACTGAAGCTTTCTTT. Encoded protein: CASSLHQNTEAFF.

This chain uses TRBV29-1 with TRBJ1-1, with D unclear. V lost 5 bases and J 8 bases, leaving 9 bases between the germline ends. This CDR3 is built from 10 residues. CDR1 and CDR2 from the germline V gene are SQVTM and ANQGSEA. The CDR3 loop is CSVSGGEAFF. CDR3 DNA: TGCAGCGTTTCGGGTGGGGAAGCTTTCTTT.